This TCR beta chain was sequenced in a study of tumor T cells in aggressive B-cell lymphoma. Produced via immunoSEQ multiplex PCR; TCRdb's table is partial and in-frame only. The sample includes approximately 11,000 clones, over 90% seen only once; the top ten take about 3.1%. This CDR3 region has 16 residues. J gave up 5 bases and V 3 bases, and 10 bases lay outside the gene matches. CDR1 SNHLY and CDR2 FYNNEI come from the germline V gene. The source material was tumor tissue. The sequence came from an adult with diffuse large B cell lymphoma. V is TRBV2 and J is TRBJ2-7; 10 nucleotides match TRBD1. This CDR3 is CASSDPSWDRGHEQYF. The CDR3 DNA is TGTGCCAGCAGTGATCCTAGTTGGGACAGGGGACACGAGCAGTACTTC.